Following are 12 T cell receptor beta chains from one sample sequenced in a study of cytomegalovirus exposure and HLA in healthy donors (dated 2017 in TCRdb). Library preparation was by the immunoSEQ multiplex PCR assay. For the multiplex PCR, a mixture combining 60 forward primers for TCR Vbeta segments and 13 reverse primers for TCR Jbeta segments was used. TCRdb took this table from immuneACCESS and kept in-frame rearrangements with V and J called. Such tables lack part of the clones; where checked against another copy, unresolved V genes explain under half of the gap, and the rest is unexplained. This sample holds about 72,000 clones; around 70% were observed only once. The top ten hold about 20% of the sample. Source material: PBMCs. The source is a man aged 40-49 years in good health and CMV-seropositive.

This chain connects TRBV14 to TRBJ2-7; 10 bases match TRBD1. In germline, CDR1 is SGHDN, CDR2 FVKESK. The CDR3 contains 14 residues. With 4 bases clipped from V and 2 bases from J, the junction kept 2 bases outside the gene matches. The CDR3 DNA reads TGTGCCAGCAGCCCTGGGACAGGGGCCTACGAGCAGTACTTC. Translation gives CASSPGTGAYEQYF.

The genes are TRBV12-5 and TRBJ1-1; D uncertain. Trimming cost V 5 bases and J 4 bases, with 17 bases left between them. The V gene's germline CDR1 is LGHNT and CDR2 FRNRAP. The CDR3 length is 15 residues. CDR3 nucleotides: TGTGCTAGTGGTCTCAATTCCCGGAGTGGCACTGAAGCTTTCTTT. It yields the protein CASGLNSRSGTEAFF.

The gene calls are TRBV11-1 and TRBJ2-3, with D unclear. CDR1 and CDR2 (germline): SGHAT, FQDESV (reference sequence). Trimming took 3 bases from V and 6 from J, leaving 13 bases between them. There are 14 residues in the CDR3. CDR3 region: CASSFSVSEDTQYF. Here the CDR3 DNA reads TGTGCCAGCAGCTTTTCAGTTTCGGAGGATACGCAGTATTTT.

This chain joins TRBV5-1 and TRBJ2-3; 7 bases agree with TRBD2. With 3 bases clipped from V and 1 base from J, the junction kept 5 bases outside the gene matches. From germline, CDR1 is SGHRS and CDR2 YFSETQ. The CDR3 is 15 amino acids. The CDR3, as DNA: TGCGCCAGCAGCTCGAGGGACTACCGCACAGATACGCAGTATTTT. Translation gives CASSSRDYRTDTQYF.

The genes are TRBV7-9 and TRBJ1-1, with TRBD1 identical over 10 bases. The CDR3 is 13 residues long. The V and J ends lost 10 bases and 7 bases, in that order; junction bases with no gene match: 9. Germline V gives CDR1 SEHNR, CDR2 FQNEAQ (reference sequence). As DNA, the CDR3 is TGTGCCATTCAAGAGGGACAGGGGTTTGAAGCTTTCTTT. This sequence encodes CAIQEGQGFEAFF.

The V gene is TRBV10-2, the J gene TRBJ1-5, with 9 nucleotides matching TRBD1. The CDR3 sequence is 16 residues long. V was pared by 2 bases and J by 5 bases, with 7 bases of the junction left unmatched. The germline CDR1 and CDR2 sequences are WSHSY and SAAADI. CDR3 nucleotide sequence: TGCGCCAGCAGTGAGAGCGACAGGGGGACGGATCAGCCCCAGCATTTT. This codes for CASSESDRGTDQPQHF.

The V and J genes are TRBV29-1 and TRBJ2-3; 10 nucleotides agree with TRBD2. The CDR3 length is 13 residues. From germline, CDR1 is SQVTM and CDR2 ANQGSEA. The V gene end was trimmed by 7 bases and the J gene end by 4 bases; junction bases not matched to a gene: 5. The CDR3 DNA reads as TGCAGCGCTGGACTAGCGGTACCAGATACGCAGTATTTT. Amino acid sequence: CSAGLAVPDTQYF.

The chain employs TRBV9 and TRBJ2-2, with 7 positions matching TRBD1. CDR1 SGDLS and CDR2 YYNGEE come from the germline V gene. V lost 3 bases, J lost 1 base, and 3 bases stayed unmatched. This CDR3 has 15 amino acids. CDR3 loop: CASSAGTVNTGELFF. For the CDR3, the DNA is TGTGCCAGCAGCGCCGGGACAGTGAACACCGGGGAGCTGTTTTTT.

The chain carries TRBV6-1 and TRBJ1-5, with D possibly being TRBD1 (5 bases). The germline CDR1 and CDR2 sequences are MNHNS and SASEGT. V was trimmed by 2 bases and J by 4 bases, leaving 15 bases between them. The CDR3 consists of 16 residues. CDR3 sequence (DNA): TGTGCCAGCAGTGAAAGGAGGGGCAGGATAAATCAGCCCCAGCATTTT. Amino acid sequence: CASSERRGRINQPQHF.

In its sample, this clone was seen a few times. This rearrangement joins TRBV5-4 to TRBJ2-7; 8 positions match TRBD1. This CDR3 has 15 residues. Germline CDR1 SGHNT, CDR2 YYREEE (reference sequence). With V trimmed by 0 bases and J by 1 base, 3 bases remained unmatched. The CDR3: CASSLVQGGSYEQYF. The CDR3 DNA sequence: TGTGCCAGCAGCTTGGTACAGGGGGGTTCCTACGAGCAGTACTTC.

V and J are TRBV19 and TRBJ1-6; 8 bases agree with TRBD1. Germline CDR1 LNHDA, CDR2 SQIVND (reference sequence). The V gene end was trimmed by 9 bases and the J gene end by 8 bases; junction bases not matched to a gene: 9. CDR3 length: 14 residues. CDR3 protein: CASEGGTGDSPLHF. CDR3 nucleotides: TGTGCCAGCGAGGGGGGGACAGGAGATTCACCCCTCCACTTT.

The chain recombines TRBV19 with TRBJ2-3, with D possibly TRBD2 on 6 matching bases. The germline V and J ends were trimmed by 10 bases and 0 bases, with 14 bases remaining between them. This CDR3 is built from 14 residues. Germline V CDR1 and CDR2: LNHDA, SQIVND (reference sequence). CDR3 region: CATKSGSSTDTQYF. The CDR3 DNA sequence: TGTGCCACGAAAAGCGGGTCTAGCACAGATACGCAGTATTTT.